This TCR beta chain was identified in a study of shared clonotypes between healthy human individuals. Study-wide findings and caveats: A reduction in generation probabilities was seen for non-shared clonotypes relative to those shared by all four donors. Investigators expected sequencing depth to affect clonotype sharing among donors.

Only in-frame clones appear in the TCRdb table, and some are missing; sequencing was by immunoSEQ multiplex PCR. The sample consists of some 2,500,000 clones, under 95% of them appearing once. This clone was seen just once. Its antigen is as yet unknown. The CDR3 sequence is 20 residues long. The V and J ends lost 0 bases and 0 bases respectively, with 22 bases between them. Germline V CDR1 and CDR2: SGDLS, YYNGEE. This TCR was sampled from a man aged 18 to 29 in good health. Some clones in this sample may be carry-over from other donors' samples. V is TRBV9 and J is TRBJ2-1; D possibly corresponds to TRBD2 (6 bases). The specimen sequenced was naive CD4+ T cells from PBMCs. As for subset: CD45RA+ positively selected. The CDR3 DNA is TGTGCCAGCAGCGTAGTGTTAAAGGAGGGGCTAGACCTCTCCTACAATGAGCAGTTCTTC. Translated, it gives CASSVVLKEGLDLSYNEQFF.